The entry below gives a single T cell receptor beta chain sequence along with its context. This sample stems from a study of blood T cell repertoires in COVID-19. About the study: Both acute and convalescent COVID-19 samples were obtained from the United States, Italy and Spain. T cells, B-cell-depleted T cells, or PBMCs supplied cDNA or gDNA.

TCRdb's table, derived via immunoSEQ multiplex PCR, lists solely in-frame clones and lacks some. This table holds 160,000 or so clones, about 92% found once. Germline loops: CDR1 SGHVS, CDR2 FNYEAQ. V lost 3 bases and J lost 4, with 22 bases in between. This CDR3 is 17 amino acids long. Material for sequencing was peripheral blood. The TCR originated in a woman aged 55-70 years with COVID-19, enrolled during active disease. V gene TRBV7-6 combines with J gene TRBJ2-7, with D tentatively TRBD1 (6 bases). In nucleotides, the CDR3 is TGTGCCAGCAGCTTTAACATCGGAGCTCTCCAGGGGTACGAGCAGTACTTC. Its protein product is CASSFNIGALQGYEQYF. Together with reference TRBV7-6 and TRBJ2-7, the CDR3 gives the full variable domain: GAGVSQSPRYKVTKRGQDVALRCDPISGHVSLYWYRQALGQGPEFLTYFNYEAQQDKSGLPNDRFSAERPEGSISTLTIQRTEQRDSAMYRCASSFNIGALQGYEQYFGPGTRLTVT.